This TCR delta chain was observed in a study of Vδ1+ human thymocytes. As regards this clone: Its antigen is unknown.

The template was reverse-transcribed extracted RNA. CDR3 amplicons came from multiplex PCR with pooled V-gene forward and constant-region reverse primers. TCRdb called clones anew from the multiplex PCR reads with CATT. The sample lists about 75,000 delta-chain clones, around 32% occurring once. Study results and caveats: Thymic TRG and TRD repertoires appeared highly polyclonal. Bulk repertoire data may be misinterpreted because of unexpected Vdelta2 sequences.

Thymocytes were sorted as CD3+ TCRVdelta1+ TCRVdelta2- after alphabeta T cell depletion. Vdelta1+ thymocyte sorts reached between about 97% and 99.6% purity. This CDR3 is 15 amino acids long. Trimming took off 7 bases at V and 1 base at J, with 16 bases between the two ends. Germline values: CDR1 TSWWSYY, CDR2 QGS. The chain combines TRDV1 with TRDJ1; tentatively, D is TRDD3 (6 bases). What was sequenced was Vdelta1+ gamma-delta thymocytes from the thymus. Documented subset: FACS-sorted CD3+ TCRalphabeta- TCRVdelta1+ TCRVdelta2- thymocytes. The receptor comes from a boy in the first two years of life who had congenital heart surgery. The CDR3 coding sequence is TGTGCTCTTGAGGGGTACTGGGCGAGCACCGATAAACTCATCTTT. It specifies CALEGYWASTDKLIF.